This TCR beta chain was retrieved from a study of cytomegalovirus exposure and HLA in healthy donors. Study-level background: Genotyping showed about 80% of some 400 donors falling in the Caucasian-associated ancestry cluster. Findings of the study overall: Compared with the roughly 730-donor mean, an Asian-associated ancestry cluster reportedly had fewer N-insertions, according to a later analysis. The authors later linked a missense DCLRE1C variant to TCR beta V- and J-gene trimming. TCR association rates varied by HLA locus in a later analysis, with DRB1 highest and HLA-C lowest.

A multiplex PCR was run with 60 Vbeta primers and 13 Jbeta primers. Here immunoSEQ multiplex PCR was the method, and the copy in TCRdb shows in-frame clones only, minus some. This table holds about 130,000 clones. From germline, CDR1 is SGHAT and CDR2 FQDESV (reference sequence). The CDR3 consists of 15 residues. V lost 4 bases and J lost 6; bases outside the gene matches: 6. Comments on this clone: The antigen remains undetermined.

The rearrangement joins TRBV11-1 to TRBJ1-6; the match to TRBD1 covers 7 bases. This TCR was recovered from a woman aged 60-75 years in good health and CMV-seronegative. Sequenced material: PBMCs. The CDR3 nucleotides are TGTGCCAGCAGCTCTCGGACAGGTCCTAATTCACCCCTCCACTTT. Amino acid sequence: CASSSRTGPNSPLHF.